This TCR beta chain is from a study of blood T cells in healthy people across ages. This clonotype was picked up a small number of times. V was pared by 3 bases and J by 0 bases, with 13 bases between. This CDR3 region has 16 residues. Looked up from germline, CDR1 is MNHEY and CDR2 is SVGEGT. Sample-barcoded 5' priming and a J-beta primer mix drove a second PCR of about 7 to 12 cycles. TCRdb reprocessed the 5' RACE reads via MiXCR and lists one record per CDR3 protein. The data contain around 990,000 distinct CDR3 sequences, 20% to 25% of them singletons. These data were also filed under a second study, of T cells of mothers and their children.

The clonotype originates from a girl aged 2 to 10 in good health. The specimen sequenced was blood. V gene TRBV6-2 or TRBV6-3 combines with J gene TRBJ2-3, with unresolved D. The CDR3 coding sequence is TGTGCCAGCAGTTATCCGTTGTTCCCGAGCACAGATACGCAGTATTTT. The encoded protein is CASSYPLFPSTDTQYF.